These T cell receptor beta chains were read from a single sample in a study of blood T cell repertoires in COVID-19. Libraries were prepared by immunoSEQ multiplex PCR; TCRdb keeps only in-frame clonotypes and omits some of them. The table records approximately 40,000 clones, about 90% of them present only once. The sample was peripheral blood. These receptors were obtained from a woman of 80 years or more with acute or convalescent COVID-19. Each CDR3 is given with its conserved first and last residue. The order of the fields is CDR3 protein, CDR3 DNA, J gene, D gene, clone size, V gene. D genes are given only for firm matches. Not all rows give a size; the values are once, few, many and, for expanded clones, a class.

CDR3: CASSYLSGTGELFF; DNA: TGTGCCAGCAGCTACCTCTCAGGAACCGGGGAGCTGTTTTTT; J: TRBJ2-2; D: -; size: -; V: TRBV7-9
CDR3: CASSEEGGLGGYTF; DNA: TGTGCCAGCAGTGAAGAGGGAGGTCTGGGGGGCTACACCTTC; J: TRBJ1-2; D: -; size: -; V: TRBV2
CDR3: CSVDNRGESEQFF; DNA: TGCAGCGTTGACAACAGGGGAGAGAGTGAGCAGTTCTTC; J: TRBJ2-1; D: TRBD1; size: -; V: TRBV29-1
CDR3: CASSMQGVSPLHF; DNA: TGCGCCAGCAGCATGCAAGGGGTCTCACCCCTCCACTTT; J: TRBJ1-6; D: -; size: -; V: TRBV4-3
CDR3: CATSDPAQGGDEQFF; DNA: TGTGCCACCAGTGATCCAGCCCAGGGGGGCGATGAGCAGTTCTTC; J: TRBJ2-1; D: -; size: once; V: TRBV24-1
CDR3: CASSASGLNYGYTF; DNA: TGTGCCAGCAGCGCATCCGGACTAAACTATGGCTACACCTTC; J: TRBJ1-2; D: -; size: -; V: TRBV9
CDR3: CASSPGVGYTF; DNA: TGTGCCAGCAGCCCAGGGGTTGGCTACACCTTC; J: TRBJ1-2; D: -; size: -; V: TRBV7-9
CDR3: CASSEQGNYGYTF; DNA: TGTGCCAGCAGTGAGCAGGGAAACTATGGCTACACCTTC; J: TRBJ1-2; D: -; size: -; V: TRBV2
CDR3: CASSPSDTQYF; DNA: TGTGCCAGCAGCCCGTCCGATACGCAGTATTTT; J: TRBJ2-3; D: -; size: -; V: TRBV6-6
CDR3: CATRGTDPMNTEAFF; DNA: TGTGCCACCAGGGGGACAGACCCTATGAACACTGAAGCTTTCTTT; J: TRBJ1-1; D: TRBD1; size: -; V: TRBV6-4
CDR3: CASSPVGGTEAFF; DNA: TGTGCCAGCAGTCCCGTAGGAGGGACTGAAGCTTTCTTT; J: TRBJ1-1; D: -; size: once; V: TRBV19
CDR3: CASSLTQGTNQPQHF; DNA: TGTGCCAGCAGCCTTACTCAGGGAACCAATCAGCCCCAGCATTTT; J: TRBJ1-5; D: -; size: -; V: TRBV6-5
CDR3: CASSPGQADSYEQYF; DNA: TGTGCCAGCTCACCGGGACAGGCCGACTCCTACGAGCAGTACTTC; J: TRBJ2-7; D: TRBD1; size: once; V: TRBV18
CDR3: CASSLDLPGTSDTQYF; DNA: TGTGCCAGCAGCTTAGATCTTCCCGGGACTAGCGATACGCAGTATTTT; J: TRBJ2-3; D: TRBD2; size: once; V: TRBV11-2
CDR3: CASRRQTGELFF; DNA: TGTGCCAGTCGTAGACAGACCGGGGAGCTGTTTTTT; J: TRBJ2-2; D: -; size: -; V: TRBV19
CDR3: CASTSNTEAFF; DNA: TGTGCCAGCACGTCGAACACTGAAGCTTTCTTT; J: TRBJ1-1; D: -; size: -; V: TRBV28
CDR3: CASSQPGSREQYF; DNA: TGTGCCAGCTCACAGCCGGGATCTCGGGAGCAGTACTTC; J: TRBJ2-7; D: -; size: -; V: TRBV18
CDR3: CAWRGDRGILAFF; DNA: TGTGCCTGGAGGGGGGACAGGGGGATATTGGCTTTCTTT; J: TRBJ1-1; D: TRBD1; size: -; V: TRBV30
CDR3: CASQISGAMYEQYF; DNA: TGTGCCAGCCAAATTAGCGGGGCTATGTACGAGCAGTACTTC; J: TRBJ2-7; D: TRBD2; size: medium-sized; V: TRBV27
CDR3: CASSLRVAGPHYRTDTQYF; DNA: TGTGCCAGCAGTCTGAGGGTCGCGGGGCCCCACTATCGCACAGATACGCAGTATTTT; J: TRBJ2-3; D: -; size: -; V: TRBV6-6
CDR3: CASSIGQYYGYTF; DNA: TGTGCCAGTAGTATAGGACAGTACTATGGCTACACCTTC; J: TRBJ1-2; D: -; size: -; V: TRBV19
CDR3: CASSLYIRGYTF; DNA: TGTGCCAGCAGCTTGTACATTCGTGGCTACACCTTC; J: TRBJ1-2; D: -; size: -; V: TRBV7-9
CDR3: CSVAQGPETQYF; DNA: TGCAGCGTCGCTCAGGGTCCAGAGACCCAGTACTTC; J: TRBJ2-5; D: -; size: -; V: TRBV29-1
CDR3: CASGGQGGNEQFF; DNA: TGTGCTAGTGGGGGGCAGGGCGGCAATGAGCAGTTCTTC; J: TRBJ2-1; D: -; size: -; V: TRBV12-5
CDR3: CASSPQSRDRDNEQFF; DNA: TGCGCCAGCAGCCCCCAGTCCCGGGACAGGGACAATGAGCAGTTCTTC; J: TRBJ2-1; D: TRBD1; size: -; V: TRBV4-1
CDR3: CASSPGQGLNTIYF; DNA: TGTGCCAGCTCACCGGGACAGGGCTTAAACACCATATATTTT; J: TRBJ1-3; D: TRBD1; size: -; V: TRBV18
CDR3: CASSNRPSPADTQYF; DNA: TGTGCCAGCAGCAACAGGCCATCACCGGCAGATACGCAGTATTTT; J: TRBJ2-3; D: -; size: -; V: TRBV7-3
CDR3: CASSLVTGGAFDEKLFF; DNA: TGTGCCAGCAGCTTAGTAACTGGGGGGGCGTTCGATGAAAAACTGTTTTTT; J: TRBJ1-4; D: -; size: -; V: TRBV7-2
CDR3: CASSSDPGSNQPQHF; DNA: TGTGCCAGCTCGTCAGACCCGGGGAGCAATCAGCCCCAGCATTTT; J: TRBJ1-5; D: -; size: -; V: TRBV18